This T cell receptor (beta chain) was sequenced for a study of early T cells in non-severe SARS-CoV-2 infection. The overall study: Chains were unpaired, as sequencing was done on bulk RNA from unsorted whole blood.

This clonotype was detected ten times or more. Antigen specificity is unknown. Germline values: CDR1 SGHVS, CDR2 FQNEAQ. The length of the CDR3 is 14 residues. V lost 4 bases, J lost 2 bases, and 11 bases lay in between. In the library, individual cDNA molecules carried attached unique molecular identifiers. TCRdb recomputed calls from the 5' RACE reads with MiXCR, one row per CDR3 protein. This table has 66,000 or so distinct CDR3 sequences, more than 10% appearing once. Findings and caveats of the study: VDJdb-based matching was biased toward anti-spike CD8 responses and missed private and CD4 specificities.

The clonotype comes from an adult who was a healthcare worker with PCR-confirmed SARS-CoV-2 infection or an uninfected control (not recorded which). The gene calls are TRBV7-8 and TRBJ1-2; no firm D call. The material sequenced was whole blood. DNA for the CDR3: TGTGCCAGCAGCTCCTCGGACGGGAACTATGGCTACACCTTC. Translation gives CASSSSDGNYGYTF.